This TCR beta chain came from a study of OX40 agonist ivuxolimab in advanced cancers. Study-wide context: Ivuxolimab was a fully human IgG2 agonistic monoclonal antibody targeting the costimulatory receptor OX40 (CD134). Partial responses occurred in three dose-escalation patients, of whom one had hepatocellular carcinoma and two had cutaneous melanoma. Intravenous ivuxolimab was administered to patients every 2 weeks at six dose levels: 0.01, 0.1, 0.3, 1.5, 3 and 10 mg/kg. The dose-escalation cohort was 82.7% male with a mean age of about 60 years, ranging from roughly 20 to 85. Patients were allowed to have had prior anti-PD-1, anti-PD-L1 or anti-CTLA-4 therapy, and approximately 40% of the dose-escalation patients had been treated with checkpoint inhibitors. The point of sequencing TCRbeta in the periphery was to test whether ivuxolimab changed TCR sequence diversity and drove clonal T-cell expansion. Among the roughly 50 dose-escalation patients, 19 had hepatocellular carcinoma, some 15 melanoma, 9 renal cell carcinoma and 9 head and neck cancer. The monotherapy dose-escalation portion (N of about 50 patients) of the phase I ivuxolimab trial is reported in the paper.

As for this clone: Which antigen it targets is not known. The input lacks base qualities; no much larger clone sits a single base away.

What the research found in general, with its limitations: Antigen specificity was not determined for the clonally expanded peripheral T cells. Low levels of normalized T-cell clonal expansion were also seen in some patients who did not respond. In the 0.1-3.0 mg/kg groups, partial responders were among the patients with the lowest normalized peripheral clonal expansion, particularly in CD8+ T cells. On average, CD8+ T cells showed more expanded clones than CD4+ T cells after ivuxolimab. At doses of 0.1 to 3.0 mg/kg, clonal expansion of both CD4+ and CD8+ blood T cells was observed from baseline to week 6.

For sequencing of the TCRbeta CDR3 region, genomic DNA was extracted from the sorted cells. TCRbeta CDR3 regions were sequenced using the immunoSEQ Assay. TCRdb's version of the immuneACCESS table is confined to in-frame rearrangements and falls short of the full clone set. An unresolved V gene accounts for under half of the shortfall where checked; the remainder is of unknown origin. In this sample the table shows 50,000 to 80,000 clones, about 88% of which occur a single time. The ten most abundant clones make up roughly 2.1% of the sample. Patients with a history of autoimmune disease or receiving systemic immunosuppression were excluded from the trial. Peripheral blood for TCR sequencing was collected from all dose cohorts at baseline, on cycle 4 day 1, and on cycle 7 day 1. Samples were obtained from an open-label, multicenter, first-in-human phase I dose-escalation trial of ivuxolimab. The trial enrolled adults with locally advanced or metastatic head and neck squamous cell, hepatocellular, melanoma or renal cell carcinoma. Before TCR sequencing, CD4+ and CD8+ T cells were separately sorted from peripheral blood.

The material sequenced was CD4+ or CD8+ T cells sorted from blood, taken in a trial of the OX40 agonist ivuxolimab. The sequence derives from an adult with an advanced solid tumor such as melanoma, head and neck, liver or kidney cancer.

CDR3 protein: CASTDRVAKNIQYF. The nucleotide sequence reads TGTGCCAGCACGGACAGGGTGGCCAAAAACATTCAGTACTTC. This chain is built from TRBV28 and TRBJ2-4; 8 middle bases align to TRBD1. Sequences MDHEN (CDR1) and SYDVKM (CDR2) are obtained from the germline V gene. V is cut back by 7 bases and J by 1 base, with 3 bases in the junction unmatched. From the cysteine up to the phenylalanine, the CDR3 has a length of 14 residues. CDR3 DNA only is kept here, 42 bases in frame from base 1.